This TCR beta chain was found in a study of beta chain features in type 1 diabetes. CDR1 is GTSNPN and CDR2 is SVGIG in the germline V gene (reference sequence). The V end lost 0 bases, the J end lost 0 bases, and 8 bases lay between the germline ends. This CDR3 is 14 amino acids long. The collection from each donor was one heparinised blood draw averaging around 120 mL. Isolated RNA was reverse transcribed in full, so expressed TCRB transcripts were sequenced. Profiled with immunoSEQ multiplex PCR; TCRdb holds only in-frame clones, not every one. This table has a few hundred thousand clones, around 15% appearing once.

Sequencing was done on a sample of naive CD4+ T cells from blood. The chain joins TRBV30 to TRBJ1-1; D gene unclear. This TCR derives from a woman aged 18-30 years in good health. CDR3 in DNA: TGTGCCTGGAGTGTATCATCTATGAACACTGAAGCTTTCTTT. This sequence encodes CAWSVSSMNTEAFF.